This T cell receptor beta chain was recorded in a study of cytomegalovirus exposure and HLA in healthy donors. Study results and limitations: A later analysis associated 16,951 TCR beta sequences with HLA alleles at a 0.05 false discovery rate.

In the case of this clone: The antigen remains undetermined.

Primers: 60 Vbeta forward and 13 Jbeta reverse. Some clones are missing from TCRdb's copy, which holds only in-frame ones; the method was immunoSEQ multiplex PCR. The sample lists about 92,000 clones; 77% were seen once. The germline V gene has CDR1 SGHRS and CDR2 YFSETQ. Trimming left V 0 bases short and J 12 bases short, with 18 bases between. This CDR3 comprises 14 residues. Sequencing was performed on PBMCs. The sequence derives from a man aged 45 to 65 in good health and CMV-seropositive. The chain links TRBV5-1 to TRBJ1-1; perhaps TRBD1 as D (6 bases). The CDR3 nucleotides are TGCGCCAGCAGCTTGGGGGGTAAGGGGGTTATAACTTTCTTT. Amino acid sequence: CASSLGGKGVITFF.